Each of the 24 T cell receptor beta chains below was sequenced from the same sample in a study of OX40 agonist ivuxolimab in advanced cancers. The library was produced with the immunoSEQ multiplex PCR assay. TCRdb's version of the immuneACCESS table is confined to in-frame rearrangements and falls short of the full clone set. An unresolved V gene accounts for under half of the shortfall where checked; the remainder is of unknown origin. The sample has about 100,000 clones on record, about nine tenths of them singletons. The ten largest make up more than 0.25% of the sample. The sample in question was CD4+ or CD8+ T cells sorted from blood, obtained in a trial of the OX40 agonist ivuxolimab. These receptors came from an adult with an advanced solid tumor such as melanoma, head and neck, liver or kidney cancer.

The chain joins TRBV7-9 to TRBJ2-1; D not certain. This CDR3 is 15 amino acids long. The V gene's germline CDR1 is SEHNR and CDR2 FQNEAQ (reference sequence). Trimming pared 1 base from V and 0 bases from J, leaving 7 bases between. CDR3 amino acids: CASSLDGSSYNEQFF. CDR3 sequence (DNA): TGTGCCAGCAGCTTAGACGGAAGCTCCTACAATGAGCAGTTCTTC.

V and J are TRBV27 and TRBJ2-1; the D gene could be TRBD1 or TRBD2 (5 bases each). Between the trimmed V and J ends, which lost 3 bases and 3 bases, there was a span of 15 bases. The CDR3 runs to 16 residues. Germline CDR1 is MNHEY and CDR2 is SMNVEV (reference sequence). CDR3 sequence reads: CASSFEGRSRYNEQFF. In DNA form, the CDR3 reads TGTGCCAGCAGTTTTGAGGGGAGAAGCCGCTACAATGAGCAGTTCTTC.

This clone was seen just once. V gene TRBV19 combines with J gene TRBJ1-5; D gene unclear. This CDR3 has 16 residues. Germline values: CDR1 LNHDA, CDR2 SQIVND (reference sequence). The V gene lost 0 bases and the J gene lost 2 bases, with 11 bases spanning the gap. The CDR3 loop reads CASSIDGRVGNQPQHF. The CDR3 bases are TGTGCCAGTAGTATAGATGGGCGGGTTGGCAATCAGCCCCAGCATTTT.

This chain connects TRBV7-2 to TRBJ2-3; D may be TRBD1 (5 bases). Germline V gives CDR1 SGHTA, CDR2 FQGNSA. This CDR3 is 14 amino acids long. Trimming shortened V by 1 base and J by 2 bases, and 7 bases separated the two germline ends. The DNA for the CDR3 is TGTGCCAGCAGCTTAGACAGGTACACAGATACGCAGTATTTT. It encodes CASSLDRYTDTQYF.

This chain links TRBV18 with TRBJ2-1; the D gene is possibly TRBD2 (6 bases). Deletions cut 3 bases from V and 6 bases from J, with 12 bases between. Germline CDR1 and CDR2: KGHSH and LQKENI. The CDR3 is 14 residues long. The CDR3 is CASSPSMGGNEQFF. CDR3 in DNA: TGTGCCAGCTCACCTTCGATGGGGGGCAATGAGCAGTTCTTC.

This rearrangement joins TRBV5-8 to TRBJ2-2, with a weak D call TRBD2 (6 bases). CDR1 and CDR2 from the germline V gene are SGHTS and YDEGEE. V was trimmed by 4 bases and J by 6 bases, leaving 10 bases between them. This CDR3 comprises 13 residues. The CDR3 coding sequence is TGTGCCAGCAGCGAGGGGACTCCCGGGGAGCTGTTTTTT. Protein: CASSEGTPGELFF.

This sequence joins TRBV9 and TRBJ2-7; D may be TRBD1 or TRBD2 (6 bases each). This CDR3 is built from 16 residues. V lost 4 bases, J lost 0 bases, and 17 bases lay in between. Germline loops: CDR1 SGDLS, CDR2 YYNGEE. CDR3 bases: TGTGCCAGCAGCTCGCCCAAGGGGGGAAGCTCCTACGAGCAGTACTTC. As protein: CASSSPKGGSSYEQYF. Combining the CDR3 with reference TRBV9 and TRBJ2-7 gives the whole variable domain DSGVTQTPKHLITATGQRVTLRCSPRSGDLSVYWYQQSLDQGLQFLIQYYNGEERAKGNILERFSAQQFPDLHSELNLSSLELGDSALYFCASSSPKGGSSYEQYFGPGTRLTVT.

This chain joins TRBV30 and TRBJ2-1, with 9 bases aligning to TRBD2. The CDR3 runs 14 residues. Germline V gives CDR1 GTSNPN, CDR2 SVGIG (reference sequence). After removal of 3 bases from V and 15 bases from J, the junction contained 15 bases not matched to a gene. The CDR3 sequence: CAWRASGTSGRLFF. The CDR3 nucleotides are TGTGCCTGGAGGGCTAGCGGGACCTCGGGACGTTTGTTCTTC.

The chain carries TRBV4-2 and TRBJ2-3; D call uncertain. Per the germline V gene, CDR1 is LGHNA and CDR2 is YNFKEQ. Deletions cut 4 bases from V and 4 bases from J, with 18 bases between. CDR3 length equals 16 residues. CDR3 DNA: TGTGCCAGCAGCCTGTCCCATAGCAGAGGTGCAGATACGCAGTATTTT. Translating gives CASSLSHSRGADTQYF.

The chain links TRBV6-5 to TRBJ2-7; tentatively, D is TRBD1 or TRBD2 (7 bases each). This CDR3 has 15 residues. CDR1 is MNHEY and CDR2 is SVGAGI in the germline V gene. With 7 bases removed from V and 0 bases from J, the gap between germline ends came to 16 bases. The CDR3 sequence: CASKGGSGGSYEQYF. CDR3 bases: TGTGCCAGCAAAGGGGGCTCGGGAGGCTCCTACGAGCAGTACTTC.

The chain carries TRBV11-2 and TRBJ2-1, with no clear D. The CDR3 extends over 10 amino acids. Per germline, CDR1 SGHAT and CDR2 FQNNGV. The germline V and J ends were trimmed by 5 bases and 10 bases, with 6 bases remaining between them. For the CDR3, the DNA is TGTGCCAGCAGCACTATCGAGCAGTTCTTC. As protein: CASSTIEQFF.

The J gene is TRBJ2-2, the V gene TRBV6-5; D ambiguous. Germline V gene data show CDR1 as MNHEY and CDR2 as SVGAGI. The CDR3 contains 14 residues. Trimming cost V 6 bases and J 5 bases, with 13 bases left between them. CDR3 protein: CASRRDLGTGELFF. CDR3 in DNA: TGTGCCAGCAGAAGGGATCTGGGTACCGGGGAGCTGTTTTTT.

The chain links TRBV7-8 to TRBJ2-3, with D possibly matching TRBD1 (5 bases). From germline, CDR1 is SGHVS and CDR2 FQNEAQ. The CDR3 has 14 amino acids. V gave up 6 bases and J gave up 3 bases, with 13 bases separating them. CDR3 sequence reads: CASRPVGQTDTQYF. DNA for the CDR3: TGTGCCAGCAGACCAGTCGGACAAACAGATACGCAGTATTTT.

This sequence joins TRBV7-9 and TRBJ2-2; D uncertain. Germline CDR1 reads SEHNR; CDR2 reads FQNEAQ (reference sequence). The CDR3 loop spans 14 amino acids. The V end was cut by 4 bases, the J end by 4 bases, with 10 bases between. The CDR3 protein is CASSSKSRTGELFF. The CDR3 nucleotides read TGTGCCAGCAGCTCCAAGTCGCGCACCGGGGAGCTGTTTTTT. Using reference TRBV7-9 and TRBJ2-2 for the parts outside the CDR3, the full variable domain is DTGVSQNPRHKITKRGQNVTFRCDPISEHNRLYWYRQTLGQGPEFLTYFQNEAQLEKSRLLSDRFSAERPKGSFSTLEIQRTEQGDSAMYLCASSSKSRTGELFFGEGSRLTVL.

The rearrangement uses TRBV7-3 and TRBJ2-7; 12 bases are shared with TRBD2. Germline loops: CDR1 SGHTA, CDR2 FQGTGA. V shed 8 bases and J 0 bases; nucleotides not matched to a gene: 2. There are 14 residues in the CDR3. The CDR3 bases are TGTGCCAGCTCGACTAGCGGGAGCTCCTACGAGCAGTACTTC. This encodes CASSTSGSSYEQYF.

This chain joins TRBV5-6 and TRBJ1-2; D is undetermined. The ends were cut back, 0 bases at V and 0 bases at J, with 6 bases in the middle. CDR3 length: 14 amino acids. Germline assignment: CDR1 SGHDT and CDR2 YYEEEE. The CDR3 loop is CASSLGTTNYGYTF. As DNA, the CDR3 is TGTGCCAGCAGCTTGGGCACAACTAACTATGGCTACACCTTC.

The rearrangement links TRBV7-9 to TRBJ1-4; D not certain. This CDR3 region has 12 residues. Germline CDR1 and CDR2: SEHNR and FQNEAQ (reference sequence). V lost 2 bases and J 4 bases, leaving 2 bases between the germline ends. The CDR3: CASSLSNEKLFF. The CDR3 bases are TGTGCCAGCAGCTTAAGTAATGAAAAACTGTTTTTT.

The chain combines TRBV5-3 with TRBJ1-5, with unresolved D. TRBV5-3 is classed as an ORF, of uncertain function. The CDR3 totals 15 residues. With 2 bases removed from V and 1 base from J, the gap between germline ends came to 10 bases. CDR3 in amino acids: CARSFGRKSNQPQHF. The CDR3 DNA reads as TGTGCCAGAAGCTTCGGGAGGAAGAGCAATCAGCCCCAGCATTTT.

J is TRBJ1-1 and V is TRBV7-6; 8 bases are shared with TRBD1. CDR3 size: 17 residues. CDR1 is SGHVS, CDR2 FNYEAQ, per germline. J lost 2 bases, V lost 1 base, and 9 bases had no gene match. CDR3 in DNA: TGTGCCAGCAGCTTAGGGACAGGGAAAGGGGTCAACACTGAAGCTTTCTTT. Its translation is CASSLGTGKGVNTEAFF.

In DNA form, the CDR3 reads TGTGCCAGCAGTTATGGACTAGCGGGAGTTTCAGATACGCAGTATTTT. This sequence encodes CASSYGLAGVSDTQYF. This chain joins TRBV6-5 and TRBJ2-3; 13 positions match TRBD2. Trimming cost V 3 bases and J 4 bases; bases outside gene matches: 4. CDR3 length: 16 amino acids. Germline V gene lookup returns CDR1 MNHEY and CDR2 SVGAGI.

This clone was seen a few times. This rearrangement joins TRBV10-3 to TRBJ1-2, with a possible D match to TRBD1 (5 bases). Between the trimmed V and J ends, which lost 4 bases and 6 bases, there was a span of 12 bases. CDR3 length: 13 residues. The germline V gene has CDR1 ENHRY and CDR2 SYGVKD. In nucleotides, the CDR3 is TGTGCCATCAGTGGTGACAGCTTTCATGGCTACACCTTC. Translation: CAISGDSFHGYTF.

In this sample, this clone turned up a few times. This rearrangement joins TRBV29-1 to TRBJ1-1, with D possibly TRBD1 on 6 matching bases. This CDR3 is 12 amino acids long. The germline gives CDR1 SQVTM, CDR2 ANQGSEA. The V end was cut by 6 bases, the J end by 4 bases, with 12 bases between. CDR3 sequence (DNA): TGCAGCGTCCGTCGGGGGGCCACTGAAGCTTTCTTT. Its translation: CSVRRGATEAFF.

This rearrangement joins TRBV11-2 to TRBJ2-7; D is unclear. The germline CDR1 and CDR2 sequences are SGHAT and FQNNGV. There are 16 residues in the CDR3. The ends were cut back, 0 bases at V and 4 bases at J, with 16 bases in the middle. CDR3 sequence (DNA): TGTGCCAGCAGCTTAGATCAAACATCCGGAGTTTACGAGCAGTACTTC. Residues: CASSLDQTSGVYEQYF.

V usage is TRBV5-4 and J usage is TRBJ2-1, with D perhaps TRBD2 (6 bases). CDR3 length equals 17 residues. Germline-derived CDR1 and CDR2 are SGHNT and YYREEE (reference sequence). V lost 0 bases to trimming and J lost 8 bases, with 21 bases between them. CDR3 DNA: TGTGCCAGCAGCTTGGCCGGGGGAATGGGGAAAGCGGATGAGCAGTTCTTC. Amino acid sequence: CASSLAGGMGKADEQFF.